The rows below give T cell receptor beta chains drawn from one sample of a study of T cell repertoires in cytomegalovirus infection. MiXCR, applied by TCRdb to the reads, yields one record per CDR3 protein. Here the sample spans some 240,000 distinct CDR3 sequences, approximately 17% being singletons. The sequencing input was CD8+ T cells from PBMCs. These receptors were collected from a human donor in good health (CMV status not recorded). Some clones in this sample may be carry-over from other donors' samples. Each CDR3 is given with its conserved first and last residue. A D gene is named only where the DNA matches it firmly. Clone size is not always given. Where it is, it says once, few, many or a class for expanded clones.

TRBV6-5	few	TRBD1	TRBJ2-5	CASSYTPGGEPQETQYF	TGTGCCAGCAGTTACACCCCAGGGGGAGAGCCCCAAGAGACCCAGTACTTC
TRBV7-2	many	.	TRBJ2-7	CASSLGLLAYEQYF	TGTGCCAGCAGCTTAGGACTCTTGGCCTACGAGCAGTACTTC
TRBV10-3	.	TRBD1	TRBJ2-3	CAISGTGHTDTQYF	TGTGCCATCAGCGGGACAGGGCACACAGATACGCAGTATTTT
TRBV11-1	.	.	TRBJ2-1	CASSQGWGIHEQFF	TGTGCCAGCAGCCAAGGGTGGGGTATCCATGAGCAGTTCTTC
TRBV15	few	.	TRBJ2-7	CATSRTIGGTSYEQYF	TGTGCCACCAGCAGGACCATAGGGGGGACATCCTACGAGCAGTACTTC
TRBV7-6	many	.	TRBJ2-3	CASSSGNTDTQYF	TGTGCCAGCAGCTCGGGGAACACAGATACGCAGTATTTT
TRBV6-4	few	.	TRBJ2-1	CASSDPTAIPNYLLNEQFF	TGTGCCAGCAGTGACCCCACGGCCATTCCCAACTATCTTCTAAATGAGCAGTTCTTC
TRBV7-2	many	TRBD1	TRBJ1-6	CASSLGQGMSSYNSPLHF	TGTGCCAGCAGCTTAGGACAGGGGATGAGCTCCTATAATTCACCCCTCCACTTT
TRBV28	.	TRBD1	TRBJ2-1	CASTGTGNNEQFF	TGTGCCAGCACCGGGACAGGCAACAATGAGCAGTTCTTC
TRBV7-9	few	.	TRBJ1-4	CASSLPTRFGTNEKLFF	TGTGCCAGCAGCTTGCCTACTAGATTCGGAACTAATGAAAAACTGTTTTTT
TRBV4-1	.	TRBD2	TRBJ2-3	CASSQDPGGGEVAQYF	TGCGCCAGCAGCCAAGATCCCGGGGGGGGCGAAGTGGCGCAGTATTTT
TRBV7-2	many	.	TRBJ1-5	CASSPPGRQPQHF	TGTGCCAGCAGCCCCCCGGGCCGACAGCCCCAGCATTTT
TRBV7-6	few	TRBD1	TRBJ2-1	CASSLGVREAAYIDRGPNEQFF	TGTGCCAGCAGCTTAGGCGTTCGAGAGGCAGCCTACATTGACAGGGGTCCCAATGAGCAGTTCTTC
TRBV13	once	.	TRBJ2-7	CASSIQGGDYSYEQYF	TGTGCCAGCAGCATACAAGGGGGGGATTACTCCTACGAGCAGTACTTC
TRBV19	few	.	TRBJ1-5	CASSIISGGHQPQHF	TGTGCCAGTAGTATAATTTCGGGCGGGCATCAGCCCCAGCATTTT
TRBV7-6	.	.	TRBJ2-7	CASSPTPSANEQYF	TGTGCCAGCAGCCCGACCCCCTCAGCGAACGAGCAGTACTTC
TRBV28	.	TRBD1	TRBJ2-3	CASIGQGARPGTDTQYF	TGTGCCAGCATAGGACAGGGGGCCCGTCCGGGGACAGATACGCAGTATTTT
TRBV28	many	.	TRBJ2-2	CASSFGQSGELFF	TGTGCCAGCAGTTTCGGGCAATCGGGGGAGCTGTTTTTT
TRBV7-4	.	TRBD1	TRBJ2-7	CASSFALRDRYYF	TGTGCCAGCAGCTTCGCACTCCGGGACAGGTATTACTTC
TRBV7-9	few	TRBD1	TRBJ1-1	CASSRDRGFTEAFF	TGTGCCAGCAGCCGGGACAGGGGCTTCACTGAAGCTTTCTTT
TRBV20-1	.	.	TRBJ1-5	CSAREAIGLNSNQPQHF	TGCAGTGCTAGAGAGGCCATCGGCCTTAATAGCAATCAGCCCCAGCATTTT
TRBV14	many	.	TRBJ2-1	CASSLVGHRNYNEQFF	TGTGCCAGCAGCCTCGTAGGACACCGGAACTACAATGAGCAGTTCTTC
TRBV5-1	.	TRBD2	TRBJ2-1	CASSLDSGGLYNEQFF	TGCGCCAGCAGCTTGGATAGCGGGGGGCTCTACAATGAGCAGTTCTTC
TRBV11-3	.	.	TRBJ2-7	CTSSSRDGDEQYF	TGTACCAGCAGCTCCCGGGACGGGGACGAGCAGTACTTC
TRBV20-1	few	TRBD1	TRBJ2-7	CSARGGTGAYYEQYF	TGCAGTGCTAGGGGTGGGACAGGGGCGTACTACGAGCAGTACTTC
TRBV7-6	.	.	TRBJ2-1	CASSPPVNNEQFF	TGTGCCAGCAGCCCACCGGTGAACAATGAGCAGTTCTTC
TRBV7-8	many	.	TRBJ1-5	CASKLGTSSNQPQHF	TGTGCCAGCAAATTGGGGACATCTAGCAATCAGCCCCAGCATTTT
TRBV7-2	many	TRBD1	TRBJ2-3	CASSPRGQGTDTQYF	TGTGCCAGCAGCCCCCGAGGACAGGGGACAGATACGCAGTATTTT
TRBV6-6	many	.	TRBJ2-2	CASRGQGTGELFF	TGTGCCAGCAGAGGGCAGGGCACCGGGGAGCTGTTTTTT
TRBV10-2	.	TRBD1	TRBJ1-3	CASIEGASGNTIYF	TGCGCCAGCATCGAGGGGGCTTCTGGAAACACCATATATTTT
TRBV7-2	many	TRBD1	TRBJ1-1	CASSLGRDRNTEAFF	TGTGCCAGCAGCTTGGGCCGGGACAGGAACACTGAAGCTTTCTTT
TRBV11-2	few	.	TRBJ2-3	CASSDIAQKSTDTQYF	TGTGCCAGCAGCGACATCGCCCAGAAAAGCACAGATACGCAGTATTTT
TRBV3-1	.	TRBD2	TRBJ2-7	CASSQADAAGGTVYEQYF	TGTGCCAGCAGCCAAGCCGACGCCGCGGGGGGGACTGTGTACGAGCAGTACTTC
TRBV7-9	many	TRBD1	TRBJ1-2	CASSSTGGNYGYTF	TGTGCCAGCAGCTCGACAGGGGGTAACTATGGCTACACCTTC
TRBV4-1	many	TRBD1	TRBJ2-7	CASSLTPGTGDYEQYF	TGCGCCAGCAGCCTAACCCCCGGGACAGGGGACTACGAGCAGTACTTC
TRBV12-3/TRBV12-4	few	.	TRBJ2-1	CASRNGGPSYNEQFF	TGTGCCAGCAGAAACGGGGGCCCTTCTTACAATGAGCAGTTCTTC
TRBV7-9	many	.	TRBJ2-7	CASSRTSGAFFYEQYF	TGTGCCAGCAGCCGGACATCGGGGGCCTTCTTCTACGAGCAGTACTTC
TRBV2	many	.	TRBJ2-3	CASSEGGFSTDTQYF	TGTGCCAGCAGTGAAGGAGGGTTTAGCACAGATACGCAGTATTTT
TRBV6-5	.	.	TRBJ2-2	CASSNNRDTLNTGELFF	TGTGCCAGCAGTAATAACCGGGACACGCTGAACACCGGGGAGCTGTTTTTT
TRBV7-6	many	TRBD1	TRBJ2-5	CASSFPRSGGPETQYF	TGTGCCAGCAGCTTCCCGAGGTCAGGGGGCCCAGAGACCCAGTACTTC
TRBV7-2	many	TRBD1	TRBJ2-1	CASSWTGYEQFF	TGTGCCAGCAGCTGGACAGGGTATGAGCAGTTCTTC
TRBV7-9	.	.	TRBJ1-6	CASNLDSSYNSPLHF	TGTGCCAGCAACTTGGACAGCTCCTATAATTCACCCCTCCACTTT
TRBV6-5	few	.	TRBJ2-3	CASSPLGGAGTDTQYF	TGTGCCAGCAGTCCCCTTGGGGGCGCCGGCACAGATACGCAGTATTTT
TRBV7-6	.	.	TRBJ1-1	CASSRKMNTEAFF	TGTGCCAGCAGCCGCAAAATGAACACTGAAGCTTTCTTT
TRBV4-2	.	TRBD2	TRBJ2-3	CASSLLEGTSGGGSTDTQYF	TGTGCCAGCAGTCTGTTGGAGGGGACTAGCGGGGGAGGTAGCACAGATACGCAGTATTTT
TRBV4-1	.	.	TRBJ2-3	CASSHPRGDTQYF	TGCGCCAGCAGCCACCCTAGAGGAGATACGCAGTATTTT
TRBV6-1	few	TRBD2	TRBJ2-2	CASSEWLAGAVVGTGELFF	TGTGCCAGCAGTGAGTGGCTAGCGGGGGCTGTCGTCGGCACCGGGGAGCTGTTTTTT
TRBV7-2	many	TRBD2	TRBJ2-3	CASTPLAGGITDTQYF	TGTGCCAGCACCCCACTAGCGGGGGGCATTACAGATACGCAGTATTTT
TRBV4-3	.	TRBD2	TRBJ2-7	CASSQTTGGNEQYF	TGCGCCAGCAGCCAGACCACGGGGGGTAACGAGCAGTACTTC
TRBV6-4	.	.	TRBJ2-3	CASSDRPSTDTQYF	TGTGCCAGCAGTGACAGGCCTAGCACAGATACGCAGTATTTT
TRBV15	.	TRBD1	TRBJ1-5	CATSSDRAWDQPQHF	TGTGCCACCAGCAGCGACAGGGCCTGGGATCAGCCCCAGCATTTT
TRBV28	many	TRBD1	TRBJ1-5	CASSAPGDRLRHQPQHF	TGTGCCAGCAGCGCTCCCGGGGACAGGCTTCGGCATCAGCCCCAGCATTTT
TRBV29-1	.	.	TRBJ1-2	CSVVRKGGYGYTF	TGCAGCGTTGTTCGTAAGGGGGGCTATGGCTACACCTTC
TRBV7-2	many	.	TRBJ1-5	CASSTQGRSNQPQHF	TGTGCCAGCAGCACACAGGGTAGGAGCAATCAGCCCCAGCATTTT
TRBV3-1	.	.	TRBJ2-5	CASSQVRTAPGETQYF	TGTGCCAGCAGCCAAGTGAGGACCGCGCCTGGGGAGACCCAGTACTTC
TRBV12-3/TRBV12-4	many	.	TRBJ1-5	CASSLGVVGPQHF	TGTGCCAGCAGTTTAGGGGTAGTCGGTCCCCAGCATTTT
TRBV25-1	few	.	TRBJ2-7	CASQARAYEQYF	TGTGCCAGTCAGGCCAGGGCCTACGAGCAGTACTTC